Listed below are T cell receptor beta chains from one sample, sequenced in a study of blood T cell repertoires in COVID-19. The method was immunoSEQ multiplex PCR; TCRdb's version includes in-frame clones alone and lacks a portion of them. The profile shows 140,000 to 150,000 clones, 80% to 90% of them singletons. Sequenced: peripheral blood. The receptors were gathered from a man aged 60 to 75 with active or convalescent COVID-19. Each CDR3 is given with its conserved first and last residue. The D gene is left open where the match is weak. The size of a clone is reported for some rows only, either as once, few or many, or as a class for expanded clones.

TRBV7-2,TRBJ2-3,NA,NA,CASSLFIPGSTSTDTQYF,TGTGCCAGCAGCTTATTCATCCCGGGGTCTACCAGCACAGATACGCAGTATTTT
TRBV11-2,TRBJ2-3,NA,TRBD2,CASSAGTSMSTDTQYF,TGTGCCAGCAGCGCCGGGACTAGCATGTCTACAGATACGCAGTATTTT
TRBV7-2,TRBJ2-6,NA,NA,CASNFLGANVLTF,TGTGCCAGCAACTTTCTGGGGGCCAACGTCCTGACTTTC
TRBV18,TRBJ1-2,NA,NA,CASSPRPRGGGYTF,TGTGCCAGCTCACCACGCCCCCGGGGGGGAGGCTACACCTTC
TRBV28,TRBJ1-2,NA,NA,CASSVAVGVGPNYGYTF,TGTGCCAGCAGTGTAGCAGTAGGGGTAGGCCCGAACTATGGCTACACCTTC
TRBV28,TRBJ2-1,NA,TRBD2,CASSLFGGNEQFF,TGTGCCAGCAGTTTATTCGGGGGGAATGAGCAGTTCTTC
TRBV7-6,TRBJ1-2,NA,NA,CASSSTVGPTTNYGYTF,TGTGCCAGCAGCTCCACTGTGGGGCCAACCACTAACTATGGCTACACCTTC
TRBV24-1,TRBJ2-1,NA,TRBD2,CATSDLGGVYNEQFF,TGTGCCACCAGTGATTTGGGGGGGGTCTACAATGAGCAGTTCTTC
TRBV15,TRBJ1-1,NA,NA,CATSRSRGVVTEAFF,TGTGCCACCAGCAGATCTCGGGGGGTTGTCACTGAAGCTTTCTTT
TRBV28,TRBJ2-3,NA,TRBD1,CASSPTPGQGVPTQYF,TGTGCCAGCAGTCCCACTCCCGGACAGGGGGTTCCTACGCAGTATTTT
TRBV11-3,TRBJ2-2,once,NA,CASSTFIGELFF,TGTGCCAGCAGCACTTTCATCGGGGAGCTGTTTTTT
TRBV15,TRBJ1-6,NA,NA,CATSRDGSSYNSPLHF,TGTGCCACCAGCAGAGACGGGAGCTCCTATAATTCACCCCTCCACTTT
TRBV3-1/TRBV3-2,TRBJ2-7,NA,NA,CASSQGHEQYF,TGTGCCAGCAGCCAAGGGCACGAGCAGTACTTC
TRBV28,TRBJ1-1,NA,NA,CASRSAGLTEAFF,TGTGCCAGCAGATCGGCAGGGTTGACTGAAGCTTTCTTT
TRBV28,TRBJ1-2,NA,NA,CASSLRSGVNGYTF,TGTGCCAGCAGTTTAAGGTCAGGGGTTAATGGCTACACCTTC
TRBV6-6,TRBJ2-2,NA,NA,CASSYYTRSYTGELFF,TGTGCCAGCAGTTACTACACCCGAAGTTACACCGGGGAGCTGTTTTTT
TRBV5-1,TRBJ2-1,NA,TRBD2,CASSPIAGSYNEQFF,TGCGCCAGCAGCCCAATAGCGGGTTCCTACAATGAGCAGTTCTTC
TRBV9,TRBJ2-3,NA,TRBD2,CASSVAAGMDTQYF,TGTGCCAGCAGCGTAGCAGCGGGGATGGATACGCAGTATTTT
TRBV5-1,TRBJ2-7,NA,TRBD1,CASSRGQTYEQYF,TGCGCCAGCAGCCGGGGACAGACCTACGAGCAGTACTTC
TRBV3-1/TRBV3-2,TRBJ2-2,NA,NA,CASSRGHSYGETGELFF,TGTGCCAGCAGCCGAGGACATTCCTACGGTGAGACCGGGGAGCTGTTTTTT
TRBV24-1,TRBJ1-5,NA,NA,CATSQTGSDQPQHF,TGTGCCACCAGTCAAACAGGGTCGGATCAGCCCCAGCATTTT
TRBV6-5,TRBJ1-1,NA,TRBD1,CASRRGLGTEAFF,TGTGCCAGCAGAAGGGGGCTCGGGACTGAAGCTTTCTTT
TRBV2,TRBJ1-1,NA,NA,CASSGSTEAFF,TGTGCCAGCAGTGGCAGCACTGAAGCTTTCTTT
TRBV19,TRBJ1-4,NA,NA,CAVQDEKLFF,TGTGCCGTACAGGACGAAAAACTGTTTTTT
TRBV18,TRBJ2-2,NA,NA,CASSPNAGTNTGELFF,TGTGCCAGCTCACCCAATGCGGGTACGAACACCGGGGAGCTGTTTTTT
TRBV20-1,TRBJ1-2,NA,NA,CSATRSYGYTF,TGCAGTGCTACTAGATCCTATGGCTACACCTTC
TRBV5-1,TRBJ2-5,NA,TRBD1,CASRLGQGQETQYF,TGCGCCAGCAGACTGGGACAGGGGCAAGAGACCCAGTACTTC
TRBV18,TRBJ2-2,few,TRBD1,CASSLGTGATGELFF,TGTGCCAGCTCACTGGGGACAGGAGCTACCGGGGAGCTGTTTTTT
TRBV10-3,TRBJ2-7,NA,NA,CAISEFDSSYEQYF,TGTGCCATCAGTGAGTTCGACAGCTCCTACGAGCAGTACTTC
TRBV7-9,TRBJ1-4,NA,NA,CASSLMGAEGEKLFF,TGTGCCAGCAGCCTCATGGGGGCCGAAGGCGAAAAACTGTTTTTT
TRBV5-8,TRBJ2-1,NA,NA,CASSSAGLEGYEQFF,TGTGCCAGCAGCTCCGCCGGGCTAGAGGGTTATGAGCAGTTCTTC
TRBV29-1,TRBJ1-5,NA,NA,CSVSFSNQPQHF,TGCAGCGTGTCGTTTAGCAATCAGCCCCAGCATTTT
TRBV18,TRBJ1-1,NA,TRBD1,CASSPPGQGFLATEAFF,TGTGCCAGCTCACCTCCCGGACAGGGTTTTTTAGCCACTGAAGCTTTCTTT
TRBV4-2,TRBJ2-3,NA,TRBD2,CASSQESGGPMTDTQYF,TGTGCCAGCAGCCAAGAGTCGGGGGGGCCCATGACAGATACGCAGTATTTT
TRBV5-1,TRBJ1-1,few,TRBD1,CASSSQGTGENTEAFF,TGCGCCAGCAGCTCTCAAGGGACAGGTGAGAACACTGAAGCTTTCTTT
TRBV2,TRBJ2-7,once,NA,CASSEAREQYF,TGTGCCAGCAGTGAAGCGCGGGAGCAGTACTTC
TRBV20-1,TRBJ1-1,NA,NA,CSARDPQIPFF,TGCAGTGCTAGAGATCCTCAGATCCCTTTCTTT
TRBV28,TRBJ2-1,NA,TRBD2,CASSSSGTSGTNEQFF,TGTGCCAGCAGTTCCTCCGGGACTAGCGGGACTAATGAGCAGTTCTTC
TRBV24-1,TRBJ1-6,NA,TRBD1,CATSDLQRDRDNSPLHF,TGTGCCACCAGTGATTTGCAAAGGGACAGGGATAATTCACCCCTCCACTTT
TRBV5-1,TRBJ1-1,NA,TRBD1,CASSLQGLDTEAFF,TGCGCCAGCAGCCTACAGGGGCTGGACACTGAAGCTTTCTTT
TRBV6-6,TRBJ1-1,NA,TRBD1,CASSYPTGRNTEAFF,TGTGCCAGCAGTTACCCGACAGGGAGGAACACTGAAGCTTTCTTT
TRBV9,TRBJ2-3,NA,NA,CASSVVQRTSTDTQYF,TGTGCCAGCAGCGTAGTTCAGCGAACTAGCACAGATACGCAGTATTTT